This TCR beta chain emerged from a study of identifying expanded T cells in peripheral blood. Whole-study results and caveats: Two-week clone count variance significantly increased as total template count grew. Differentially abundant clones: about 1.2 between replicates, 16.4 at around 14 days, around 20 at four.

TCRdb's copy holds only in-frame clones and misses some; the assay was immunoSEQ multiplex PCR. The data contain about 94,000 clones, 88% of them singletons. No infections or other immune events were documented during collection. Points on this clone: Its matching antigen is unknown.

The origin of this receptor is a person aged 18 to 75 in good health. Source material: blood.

For the CDR3, the DNA is TGTGCCAGCAGCGGGACCGGCTACACCTTC. Its protein product is CASSGTGYTF. This chain uses TRBV9 with TRBJ1-2; no reliable D call. This CDR3 comprises 10 residues. V lost 3 bases and J lost 8, with 5 bases in between. CDR1 is SGDLS, CDR2 YYNGEE, per germline.